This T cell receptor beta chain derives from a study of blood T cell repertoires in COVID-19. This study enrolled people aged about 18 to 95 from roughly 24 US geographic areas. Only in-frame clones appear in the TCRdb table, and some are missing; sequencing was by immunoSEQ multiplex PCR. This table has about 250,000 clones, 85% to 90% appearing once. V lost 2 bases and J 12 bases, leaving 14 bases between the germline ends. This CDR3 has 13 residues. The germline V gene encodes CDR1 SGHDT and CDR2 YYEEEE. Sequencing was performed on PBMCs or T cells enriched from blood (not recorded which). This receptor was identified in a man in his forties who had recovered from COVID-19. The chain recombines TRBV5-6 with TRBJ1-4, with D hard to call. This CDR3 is CASSLGNLEELFF. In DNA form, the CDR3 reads TGTGCCAGCAGCTTAGGTAACCTAGAGGAACTGTTTTTT.